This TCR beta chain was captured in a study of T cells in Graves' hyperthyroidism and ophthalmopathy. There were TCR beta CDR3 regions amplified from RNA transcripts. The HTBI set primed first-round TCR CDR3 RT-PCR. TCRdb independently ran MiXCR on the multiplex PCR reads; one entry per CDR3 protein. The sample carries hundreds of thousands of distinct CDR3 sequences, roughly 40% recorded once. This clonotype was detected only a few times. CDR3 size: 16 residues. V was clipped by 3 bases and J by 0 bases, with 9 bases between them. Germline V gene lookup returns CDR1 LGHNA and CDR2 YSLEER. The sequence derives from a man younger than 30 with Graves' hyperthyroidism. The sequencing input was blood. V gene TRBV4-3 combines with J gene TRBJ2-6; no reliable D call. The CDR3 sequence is CASSHLLGSGANVLTF. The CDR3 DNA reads TGCGCCAGCAGCCACCTTCTCGGCTCTGGGGCCAACGTCCTGACTTTC.